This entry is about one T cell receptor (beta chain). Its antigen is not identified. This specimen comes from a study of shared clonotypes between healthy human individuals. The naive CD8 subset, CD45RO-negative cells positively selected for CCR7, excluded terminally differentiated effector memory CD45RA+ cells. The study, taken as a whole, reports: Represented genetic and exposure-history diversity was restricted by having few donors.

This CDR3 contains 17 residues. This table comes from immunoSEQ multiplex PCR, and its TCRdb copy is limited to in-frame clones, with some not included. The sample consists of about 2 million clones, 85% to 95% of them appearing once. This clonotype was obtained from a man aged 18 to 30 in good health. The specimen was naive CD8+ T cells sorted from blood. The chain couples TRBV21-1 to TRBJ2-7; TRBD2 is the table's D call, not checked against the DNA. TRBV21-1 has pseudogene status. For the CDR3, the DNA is TGTGCCAGCAGCATACCGGGACTAGCGGTCTGTAACTACGAGCAGTACTTC. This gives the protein CASSIPGLAVCNYEQYF.